This T cell receptor beta chain originates from a study of blood T cell repertoires in COVID-19. Background on the study: COVID-19 samples collected from the United States, Italy and Spain covered acute and convalescent phases. Nucleic acid was either cDNA or gDNA, and it came from T cells, B-cell-depleted T cells, or PBMCs.

Original handling: Scientists estimated how many nucleated cells there were by amplifying reference gene primers. The table came from immunoSEQ multiplex PCR; TCRdb's copy has only in-frame clones and leaves some out. V and J calls and clone size follow that table, whereas D and trimming were derived from the DNA. The sample has roughly 70,000 clones, less than 75% seen once; the top ten hold approximately 24%. CDR1 SNHLY and CDR2 FYNNEI come from the germline V gene. V shed 6 bases, J shed 1 base, and the junction held 2 bases outside the gene matches. CDR3 length: 13 residues. The chain joins TRBV2 to TRBJ2-7; 8 bases map to TRBD1. The TCR was taken from a man aged 55 to 69 with acute or convalescent COVID-19. The sequenced sample was peripheral blood. In nucleotides, the CDR3 is TGTGCCAGCAGCGGGACAGGATCCTACGAGCAGTACGTC. Translated, it gives CASSGTGSYEQYV.